This TCR beta chain is from a study of T cell responses to AZD1222 COVID-19 vaccine. About the study: It was second doses at about 4 or about 12 weeks that were pooled.

Germline V gives CDR1 SGHTA, CDR2 FQGTGA. CDR3 length: 14 residues. V lost 6 bases to trimming and J lost 10 bases, with 19 bases between them. Generated by immunoSEQ multiplex PCR, the TCRdb table keeps only in-frame clones and is missing some. The sample comprises about 120,000 clones, more than 80% of which are singletons, and 5% to 6.5% rests with the top ten. The material sequenced was peripheral blood, taken on day 0 of AZD1222 vaccination. This chain connects TRBV7-3 to TRBJ2-1; D may be TRBD1 (6 bases). The receptor was derived from an adult in good health. The CDR3 nucleotides are TGTGCCAGCAGTTCGGCCGGTGGGGGCAGAGAGCAGTTCTTC. Translation: CASSSAGGGREQFF.